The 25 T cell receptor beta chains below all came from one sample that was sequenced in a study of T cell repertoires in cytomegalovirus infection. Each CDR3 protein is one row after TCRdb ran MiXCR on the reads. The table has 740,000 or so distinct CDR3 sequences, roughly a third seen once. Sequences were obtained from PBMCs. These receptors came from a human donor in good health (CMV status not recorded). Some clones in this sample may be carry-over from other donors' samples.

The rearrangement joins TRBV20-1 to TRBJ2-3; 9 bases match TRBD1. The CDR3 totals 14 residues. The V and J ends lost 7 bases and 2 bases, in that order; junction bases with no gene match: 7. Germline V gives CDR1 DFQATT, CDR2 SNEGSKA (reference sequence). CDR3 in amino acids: CSVSRTGDTDTQYF. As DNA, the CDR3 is TGCAGTGTCAGCCGGACAGGGGACACAGATACGCAGTATTTT.

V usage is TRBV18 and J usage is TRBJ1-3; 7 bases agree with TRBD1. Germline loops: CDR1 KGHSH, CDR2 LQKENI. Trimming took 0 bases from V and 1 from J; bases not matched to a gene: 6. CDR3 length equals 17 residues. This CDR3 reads CASSPPSGQISGNTIYF. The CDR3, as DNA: TGTGCCAGCTCACCACCCTCGGGACAGATTTCTGGAAACACCATATATTTT.

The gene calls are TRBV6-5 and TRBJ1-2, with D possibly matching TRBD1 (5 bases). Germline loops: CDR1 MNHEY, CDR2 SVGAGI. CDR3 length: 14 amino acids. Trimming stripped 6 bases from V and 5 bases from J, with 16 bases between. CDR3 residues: CASSVEGAGYGYTF. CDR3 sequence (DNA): TGTGCCAGCAGCGTCGAAGGGGCGGGGTATGGCTACACCTTC.

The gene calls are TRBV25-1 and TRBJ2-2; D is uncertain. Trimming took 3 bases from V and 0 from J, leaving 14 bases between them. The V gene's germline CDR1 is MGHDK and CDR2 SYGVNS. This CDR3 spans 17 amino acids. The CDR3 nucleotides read TGTGCCAGCAGTGATACTGGACGGTTCGCGAACACCGGGGAGCTGTTTTTT. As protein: CASSDTGRFANTGELFF.

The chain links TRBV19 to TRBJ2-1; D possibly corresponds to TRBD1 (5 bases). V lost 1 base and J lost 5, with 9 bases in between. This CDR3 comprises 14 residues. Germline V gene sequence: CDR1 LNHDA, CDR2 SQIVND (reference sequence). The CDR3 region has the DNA TGTGCCAGTAGTATAGGGGTAGGGGACAATGAGCAGTTCTTC. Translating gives CASSIGVGDNEQFF.

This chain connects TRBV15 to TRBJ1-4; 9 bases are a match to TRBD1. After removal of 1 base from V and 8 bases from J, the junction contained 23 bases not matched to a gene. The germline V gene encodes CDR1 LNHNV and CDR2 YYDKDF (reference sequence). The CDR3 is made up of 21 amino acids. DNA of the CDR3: TGTGCCACCAGCAGAGGCACCACAGGGGGCTTTGTATCCCACTCACAGGAAAAACTGTTTTTT. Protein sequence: CATSRGTTGGFVSHSQEKLFF.

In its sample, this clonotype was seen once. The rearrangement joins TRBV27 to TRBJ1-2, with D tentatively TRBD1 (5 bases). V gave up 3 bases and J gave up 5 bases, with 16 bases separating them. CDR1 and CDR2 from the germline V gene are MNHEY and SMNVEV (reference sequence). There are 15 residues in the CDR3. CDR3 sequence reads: CASSLFLGGVYGYTF. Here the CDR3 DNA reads TGTGCCAGCAGTTTGTTTCTCGGAGGGGTTTATGGCTACACCTTC.

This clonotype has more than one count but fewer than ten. The CDR3 region is CASSLGTGGWMQYF. In DNA form, the CDR3 reads TGTGCCAGCAGTTTGGGGACAGGGGGTTGGATGCAGTACTTC. The V call is TRBV27, the J call TRBJ2-7; 11 bases are a match to TRBD1. This CDR3 is 14 amino acids long. Germline V gene lookup returns CDR1 MNHEY and CDR2 SMNVEV (reference sequence). V gave up 3 bases and J gave up 9 bases; unmatched junction bases: 7.

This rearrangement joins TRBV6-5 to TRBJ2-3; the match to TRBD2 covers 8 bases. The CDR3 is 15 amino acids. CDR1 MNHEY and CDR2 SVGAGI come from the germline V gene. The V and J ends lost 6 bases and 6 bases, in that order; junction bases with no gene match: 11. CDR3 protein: CASSLERGIDDTQYF. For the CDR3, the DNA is TGTGCCAGCAGCTTAGAGCGGGGGATCGACGATACGCAGTATTTT.

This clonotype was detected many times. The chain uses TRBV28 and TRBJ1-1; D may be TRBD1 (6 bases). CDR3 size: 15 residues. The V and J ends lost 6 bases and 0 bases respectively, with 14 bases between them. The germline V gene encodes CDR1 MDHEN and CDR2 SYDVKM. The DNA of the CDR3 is TGTGCCAGCAGCCCAACCGCAGGGGTGAACACTGAAGCTTTCTTT. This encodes CASSPTAGVNTEAFF.

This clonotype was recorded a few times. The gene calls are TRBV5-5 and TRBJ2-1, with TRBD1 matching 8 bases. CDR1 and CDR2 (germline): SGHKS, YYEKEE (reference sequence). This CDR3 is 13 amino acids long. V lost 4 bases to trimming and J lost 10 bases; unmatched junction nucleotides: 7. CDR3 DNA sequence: TGTGCCAGCAGCACCGGACAGGGTGGCGAGCAGTTCTTC. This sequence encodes CASSTGQGGEQFF.

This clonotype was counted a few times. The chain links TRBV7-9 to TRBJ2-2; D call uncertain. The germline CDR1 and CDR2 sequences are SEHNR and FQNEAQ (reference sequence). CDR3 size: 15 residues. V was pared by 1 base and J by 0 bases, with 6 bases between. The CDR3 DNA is TGTGCCAGCAGCTTAGGCGAAGCGAACACCGGGGAGCTGTTTTTT. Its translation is CASSLGEANTGELFF.

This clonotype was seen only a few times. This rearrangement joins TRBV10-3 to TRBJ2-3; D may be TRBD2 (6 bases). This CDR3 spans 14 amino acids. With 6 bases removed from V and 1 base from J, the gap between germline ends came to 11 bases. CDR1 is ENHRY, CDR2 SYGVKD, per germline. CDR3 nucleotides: TGTGCCATCAGGGGGGAGCGGGGCACAGATACGCAGTATTTT. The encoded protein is CAIRGERGTDTQYF.

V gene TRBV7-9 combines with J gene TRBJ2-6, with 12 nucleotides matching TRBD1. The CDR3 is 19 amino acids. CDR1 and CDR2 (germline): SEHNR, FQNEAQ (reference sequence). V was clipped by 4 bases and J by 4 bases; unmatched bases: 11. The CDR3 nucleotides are TGTGCCAGCAGCTCGACCCGGGACAGGGGGCGTCGAGGGGCCAACGTCCTGACTTTC. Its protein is CASSSTRDRGRRGANVLTF.

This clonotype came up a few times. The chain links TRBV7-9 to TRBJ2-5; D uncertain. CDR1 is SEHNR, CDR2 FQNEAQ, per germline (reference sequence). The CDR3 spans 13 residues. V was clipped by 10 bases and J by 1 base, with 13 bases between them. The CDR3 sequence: CATLTPGQETQYF. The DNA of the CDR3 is TGTGCCACGCTAACTCCAGGCCAAGAGACCCAGTACTTC.

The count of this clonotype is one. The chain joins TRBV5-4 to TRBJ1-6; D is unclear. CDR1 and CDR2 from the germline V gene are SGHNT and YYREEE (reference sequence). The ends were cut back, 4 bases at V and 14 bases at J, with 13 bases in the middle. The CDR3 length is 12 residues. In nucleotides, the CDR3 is TGTGCCAGCAGCCTTGACCGTGAGGCCCTCCACTTT. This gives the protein CASSLDREALHF.

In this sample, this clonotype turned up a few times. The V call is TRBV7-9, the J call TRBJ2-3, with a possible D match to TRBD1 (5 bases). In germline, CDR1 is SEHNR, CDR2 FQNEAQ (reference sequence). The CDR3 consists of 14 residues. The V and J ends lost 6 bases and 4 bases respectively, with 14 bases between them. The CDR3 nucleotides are TGTGCCAGCAGAAGGGGCCCACGGGCAGATACGCAGTATTTT. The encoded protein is CASRRGPRADTQYF.

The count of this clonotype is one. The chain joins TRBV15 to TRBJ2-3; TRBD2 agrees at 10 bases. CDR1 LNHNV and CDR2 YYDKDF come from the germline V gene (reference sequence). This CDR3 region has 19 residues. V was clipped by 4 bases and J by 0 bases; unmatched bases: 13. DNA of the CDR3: TGTGCCACCAGCAAAATGACTAGCGGGTGGGCCGAAAGCACAGATACGCAGTATTTT. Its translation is CATSKMTSGWAESTDTQYF.

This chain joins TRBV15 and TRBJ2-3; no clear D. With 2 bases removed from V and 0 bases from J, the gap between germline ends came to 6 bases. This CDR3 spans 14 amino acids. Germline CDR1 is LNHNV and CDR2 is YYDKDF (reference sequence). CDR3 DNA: TGTGCCACCAGCAGATCAACTAGCACAGATACGCAGTATTTT. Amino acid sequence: CATSRSTSTDTQYF.

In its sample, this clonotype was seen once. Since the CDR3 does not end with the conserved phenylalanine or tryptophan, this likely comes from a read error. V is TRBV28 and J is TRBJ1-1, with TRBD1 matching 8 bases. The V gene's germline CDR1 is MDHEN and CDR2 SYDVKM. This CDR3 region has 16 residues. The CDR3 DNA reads TGTTCCAGCAGTCTCCAGGGGGCAGTTCGCGTTGGTGAAGCTTTCTGT. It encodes CSSSLQGAVRVGEAFC.

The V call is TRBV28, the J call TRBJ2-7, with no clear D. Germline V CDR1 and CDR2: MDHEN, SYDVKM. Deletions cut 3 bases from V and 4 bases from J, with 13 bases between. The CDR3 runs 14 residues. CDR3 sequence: CASSLSRQFYEQYF. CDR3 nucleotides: TGTGCCAGCAGTTTGTCTAGGCAGTTTTACGAGCAGTACTTC.

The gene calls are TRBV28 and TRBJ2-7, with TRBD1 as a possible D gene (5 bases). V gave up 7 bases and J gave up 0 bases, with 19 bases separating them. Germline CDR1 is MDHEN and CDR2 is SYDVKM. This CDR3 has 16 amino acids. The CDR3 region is CASNGRRAVSSYEQYF. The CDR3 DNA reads TGTGCCAGCAACGGGCGCAGGGCGGTGAGCTCCTACGAGCAGTACTTC.

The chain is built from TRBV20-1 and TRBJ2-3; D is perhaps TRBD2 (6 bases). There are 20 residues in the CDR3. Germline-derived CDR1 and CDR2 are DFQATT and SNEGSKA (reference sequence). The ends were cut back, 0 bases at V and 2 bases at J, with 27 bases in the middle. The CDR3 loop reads CSARDYEGGGRGISTDTQYF. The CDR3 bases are TGCAGTGCTAGAGATTACGAGGGAGGTGGTAGGGGTATCTCCACAGATACGCAGTATTTT.

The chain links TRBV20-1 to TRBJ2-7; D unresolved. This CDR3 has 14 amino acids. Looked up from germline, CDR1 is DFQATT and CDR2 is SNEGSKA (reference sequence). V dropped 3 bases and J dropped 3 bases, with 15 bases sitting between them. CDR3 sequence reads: CSARRGVSLYEQYF. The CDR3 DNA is TGCAGTGCTAGGCGTGGGGTTTCCCTCTACGAGCAGTACTTC.

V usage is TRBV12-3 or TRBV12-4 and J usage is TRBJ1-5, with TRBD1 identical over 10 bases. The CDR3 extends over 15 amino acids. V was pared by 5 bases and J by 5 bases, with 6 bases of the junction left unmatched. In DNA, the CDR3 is TGTGCCAGCAGTGAGACAGGGGGCGCGGATCAGCCCCAGCATTTT. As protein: CASSETGGADQPQHF.